This T cell receptor (beta chain) is from a study of shared clonotypes between healthy human individuals. At the level of the study: Per donor, CD8 memory used one plate, CD8 naive used two, CD4 memory used three and CD4 naive used three.

Germline assignment: CDR1 SNHLY and CDR2 FYNNEI. The CDR3 covers 16 residues. J gave up 2 bases and V 7 bases, and 7 bases lay outside the gene matches. On sorted subsets, replicate PCRs used 200 to 250 ng DNA, or approximately 33,000 T cell genomes. Here immunoSEQ multiplex PCR was the method, and the copy in TCRdb shows in-frame clones only, minus some. This sample has 2 million to 2.5 million clones; around 95% occur once, and the top ten carry around 0.13%. V is TRBV2 and J is TRBJ2-3; 12 nucleotides align to TRBD2. This receptor was taken from a man between 18 and 29 years old in good health. The sample taken for sequencing was naive CD4+ T cells sorted from blood. Subset defined: CD45RA+ positively selected. CDR3 residues: CASTRTSGVSTDTQYF. CDR3 in DNA: TGTGCCAGCACCAGGACTAGCGGGGTTTCCACAGATACGCAGTATTTT. The full variable domain, in which reference TRBV2 and TRBJ2-3 provide the parts outside the CDR3, is EPEVTQTPSHQVTQMGQEVILRCVPISNHLYFYWYRQILGQKVEFLVSFYNNEISEKSEIFDDQFSVERPDGSNFTLKIRSTKLEDSAMYFCASTRTSGVSTDTQYFGPGTRLTVL.